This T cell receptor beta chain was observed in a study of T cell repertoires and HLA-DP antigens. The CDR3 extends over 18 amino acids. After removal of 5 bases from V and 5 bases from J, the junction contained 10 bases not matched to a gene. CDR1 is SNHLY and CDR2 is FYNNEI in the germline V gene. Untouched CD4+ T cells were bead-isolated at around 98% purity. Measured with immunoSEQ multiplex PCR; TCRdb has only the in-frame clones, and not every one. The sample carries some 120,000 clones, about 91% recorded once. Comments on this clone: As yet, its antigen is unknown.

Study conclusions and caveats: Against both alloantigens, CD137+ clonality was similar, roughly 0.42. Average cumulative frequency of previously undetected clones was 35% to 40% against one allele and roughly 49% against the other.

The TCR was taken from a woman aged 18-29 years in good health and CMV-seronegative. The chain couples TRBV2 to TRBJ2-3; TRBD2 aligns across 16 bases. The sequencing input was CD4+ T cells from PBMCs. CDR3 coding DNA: TGTGCCAGCAGTACTACTCCGGGACTAGCGGGAGGGGTAGATACGCAGTATTTT. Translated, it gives CASSTTPGLAGGVDTQYF.